One sample yielded the 10 T cell receptor beta chains listed below, sequenced in a study of CD8 T cells in Susac syndrome. RNA was extracted with the RNeasy kit, and a quantity of about 0.45 to 1 ug was reverse transcribed using random hexamers. Using its own MiXCR run on the immunoSEQ multiplex PCR reads, TCRdb lists one record per CDR3 protein. The sample shows about 280,000 distinct CDR3 sequences, approximately 81% of them seen only once. Sequencing used CD8+ T cells from PBMCs. The receptors come from a human donor with multiple sclerosis.

The chain couples TRBV9 to TRBJ2-2; D not certain. CDR3 length equals 14 residues. The germline V and J ends were trimmed by 3 bases and 2 bases, with 8 bases remaining between them. Germline CDR1 reads SGDLS; CDR2 reads YYNGEE. CDR3 region: CASSGIANTGELFF. In DNA form, the CDR3 reads TGTGCCAGCAGCGGGATTGCAAACACCGGGGAGCTGTTTTTT. Using reference TRBV9 and TRBJ2-2 for the parts outside the CDR3, the full variable domain is DSGVTQTPKHLITATGQRVTLRCSPRSGDLSVYWYQQSLDQGLQFLIQYYNGEERAKGNILERFSAQQFPDLHSELNLSSLELGDSALYFCASSGIANTGELFFGEGSRLTVL.

The chain has TRBV5-1 and TRBJ2-5; possible D gene TRBD1, 6 bases. Germline assignment: CDR1 SGHRS and CDR2 YFSETQ. The CDR3 totals 16 residues. Between the trimmed V and J ends, which lost 2 bases and 2 bases, there was a span of 16 bases. The CDR3 DNA reads TGCGCCAGCAGCTTAAACAGGGTTCGGCTGCAAGAGACCCAGTACTTC. Translated: CASSLNRVRLQETQYF.

The chain is built from TRBV28 and TRBJ2-3; D is uncertain. The V gene's germline CDR1 is MDHEN and CDR2 SYDVKM. This CDR3 spans 10 amino acids. Trimming cost V 4 bases and J 6 bases, with 2 bases left between them. The CDR3 is CASSWDTQYF. The DNA for the CDR3 is TGTGCCAGCAGTTGGGATACGCAGTATTTT.

This chain connects TRBV4-1 to TRBJ1-1; 7 nucleotides match TRBD1. V lost 2 bases and J lost 7; bases outside the gene matches: 10. Per germline, CDR1 MGHRA and CDR2 YSYEKL. The CDR3 totals 15 residues. CDR3 sequence reads: CASSQTGQVLSEAFF. CDR3 in DNA: TGCGCCAGCAGCCAAACCGGACAGGTCCTTAGTGAAGCTTTCTTT.

This clonotype was observed once. The V and J genes are TRBV27 and TRBJ2-1; weak D call: TRBD2 (5 bases). The CDR3 is 18 residues long. The V and J ends lost 0 bases and 0 bases respectively, with 15 bases between them. Germline lookup yields CDR1 MNHEY and CDR2 SMNVEV (reference sequence). The CDR3 region has the DNA TGTGCCAGCAGTTTATCATGGGGAGTTGGGGACTCCTACAATGAGCAGTTCTTC. Amino acid sequence: CASSLSWGVGDSYNEQFF.

The chain carries TRBV11-3 and TRBJ2-7, with 7 bases identical to TRBD1. This CDR3 region has 14 residues. Germline lookup yields CDR1 SGHNT and CDR2 YENEEA. J was trimmed by 0 bases and V by 5 bases; bases with no gene match: 4. CDR3: CASSPQGSSYEQYF. In nucleotides, the CDR3 is TGTGCCAGCAGCCCACAGGGGAGCTCCTACGAGCAGTACTTC. The variable domain in full, completed from reference TRBV11-3 and TRBJ2-7, reads EAGVVQSPRYKIIEKKQPVAFWCNPISGHNTLYWYLQNLGQGPELLIRYENEEAVDDSQLPKDRFSAERLKGVDSTLKIQPAELGDSAVYLCASSPQGSSYEQYFGPGTRLTVT.

The chain combines TRBV7-8 with TRBJ2-1; tentative D call: TRBD2 (7 bases). The CDR3 contains 16 residues. CDR1 and CDR2 from the germline V gene are SGHVS and FQNEAQ. V lost 2 bases to trimming and J lost 5 bases, with 16 bases between them. The CDR3 sequence: CASSLRGRADNNEQFF. As DNA, the CDR3 is TGTGCCAGCAGCTTAAGGGGGAGGGCAGATAACAATGAGCAGTTCTTC.

This rearrangement joins TRBV27 to TRBJ2-7; 8 bases fit TRBD1. Germline CDR1 and CDR2: MNHEY and SMNVEV (reference sequence). The length of the CDR3 is 16 residues. The V gene end was trimmed by 2 bases and the J gene end by 2 bases; junction bases not matched to a gene: 8. In nucleotides, the CDR3 is TGTGCCAGCAGTTTAGGGCCGGGGACAGGCCCCTACGAGCAGTACTTC. The encoded protein is CASSLGPGTGPYEQYF.

J is TRBJ2-1 and V is TRBV30; tentative D call: TRBD1 (5 bases). CDR1 and CDR2 from the germline V gene are GTSNPN and SVGIG (reference sequence). V lost 2 bases, J lost 0 bases, and 8 bases lay in between. This CDR3 has 14 residues. In nucleotides, the CDR3 is TGTGCCTGGAGTTCCCAGGGCTCCTACAATGAGCAGTTCTTC. It is translated as CAWSSQGSYNEQFF.

This chain uses TRBV11-2 with TRBJ1-1; 7 bases agree with TRBD1. This CDR3 has 15 amino acids. CDR1 is SGHAT and CDR2 is FQNNGV in the germline V gene. The V gene end was trimmed by 5 bases and the J gene end by 5 bases; junction bases not matched to a gene: 11. The chain's CDR3 is CASSPRTGLDTEAFF. The CDR3 nucleotides are TGTGCCAGCAGCCCCAGGACAGGTCTGGATACTGAAGCTTTCTTT. The full variable domain, completed using reference TRBV11-2 and TRBJ1-1, is EAGVAQSPRYKIIEKRQSVAFWCNPISGHATLYWYQQILGQGPKLLIQFQNNGVVDDSQLPKDRFSAERLKGVDSTLKIQPAKLEDSAVYLCASSPRTGLDTEAFFGQGTRLTVV.